Sequencing of this TCR beta chain was carried out in a study of cytomegalovirus exposure and HLA in healthy donors. Study results and limitations: Reports indicated that the classifier achieved high specificity and sensitivity in diagnosing cytomegalovirus status. Listed as cytomegalovirus-associated were around 160 TCR beta chains.

A note on this clone: Its antigen is unknown.

Repertoires were generated with immunoSEQ multiplex PCR, while TCRdb's copy carries only in-frame clones and drops some. This table has some 330,000 clones, roughly 90% appearing once. The V gene lost 9 bases and the J gene lost 10 bases, with 19 bases spanning the gap. This CDR3 has 13 residues. Germline V gives CDR1 MDHEN, CDR2 SYDVKM. This chain links TRBV28 with TRBJ2-1; D is perhaps TRBD2 (6 bases). This sequence was found in a woman aged 18-29 years in good health and CMV-seronegative. Material for sequencing was PBMCs. Here the CDR3 DNA reads TGTGCCAGTCAATCGGGGGTAGCCGGCGAGCAGTTCTTC. Protein: CASQSGVAGEQFF.